This T cell receptor beta chain comes out of a study of T cell repertoires in cytomegalovirus infection. The overall study: Public TCR beta signatures provided an indication of both CMV infection and a matching HLA type. Study-level points and caveats: Cumulative frequency of public TCR beta families picked out carriers of CMV plus the relevant HLA. CMV-specific TCR beta clonotypes restricted by HLA-C dominated the ex vivo response.

This CDR3 is built from 18 residues. Trimming at V came to 2 bases and at J to 4 bases, leaving 14 bases not matched to a gene. Per the germline V gene, CDR1 is MNHNS and CDR2 is SASEGT. In its sample, this clonotype was seen many times. Its antigen is still unknown. Each CDR3 protein gets one entry after TCRdb re-called the reads with MiXCR. The sample lists more than 500,000 distinct CDR3 sequences, approximately 17% seen once, with 20% to 30% in the top ten. This rearrangement joins TRBV6-1 to TRBJ2-7, with 10 bases fitting TRBD1. The source of this sequence is a human donor in good health (CMV status not recorded). Some clones in this sample may be carry-over from other donors' samples. Sequences were obtained from CD8+ T cells from PBMCs. The CDR3 sequence: CASSEKVPRQGAVYEQYF. CDR3 nucleotides: TGTGCCAGCAGTGAAAAGGTGCCCAGACAGGGGGCTGTGTACGAGCAGTACTTC.